The source of this T cell receptor (beta chain) is a study of T cell changes during pregnancy in multiple sclerosis. TCRdb's table, derived via immunoSEQ multiplex PCR, lists solely in-frame clones and lacks some. The sample contains 65,000 to 90,000 clones, 90% to 95% of which appear only once. CDR3 length: 13 amino acids. The germline V and J ends were trimmed by 0 bases and 9 bases, with 9 bases remaining between them. CDR1 and CDR2 (germline): GTSNPN, SVGIG (reference sequence). V is TRBV30 and J is TRBJ1-6; D unresolved. This TCR was recovered from a female donor with multiple sclerosis, enrolled in a pregnancy study. The specimen was peripheral blood, collected in the first trimester of pregnancy. The CDR3 region has the DNA TGTGCCTGGAGTGTAGTAGGAGGTTCACCCCTCCACTTT. This translates into CAWSVVGGSPLHF.